This passage covers 25 T cell receptor beta chains from one sample sequenced in a study of blood T cell repertoires in COVID-19. Data came from immunoSEQ multiplex PCR; TCRdb stores just in-frame clones and leaves some out. Of over 200,000 clones in the sample, about 70% were seen once. The specimen sequenced was peripheral blood. The source is a woman of 80 years or more with acute or convalescent COVID-19.

The V call is TRBV7-2, the J call TRBJ2-3, with D possibly being TRBD1 (6 bases). Germline V gene data show CDR1 as SGHTA and CDR2 as FQGNSA. This CDR3 is built from 13 residues. Trimming removed 1 base from V and 5 bases from J, with 7 bases in between. Here the CDR3 DNA reads TGTGCCAGCAGCTTAGGCAGGGGAGATACGCAGTATTTT. Encoded protein: CASSLGRGDTQYF.

CDR3 region: CASSREKLGETQYF. DNA for the CDR3: TGCGCCAGCAGCAGGGAGAAATTGGGGGAGACCCAGTACTTC. V and J are TRBV5-1 and TRBJ2-5, with D possibly TRBD2 on 5 matching bases. Trimming pared 4 bases from V and 5 bases from J, leaving 15 bases between. Germline V lookup: CDR1 SGHRS, CDR2 YFSETQ. The CDR3 extends over 14 amino acids.

V gene TRBV5-4 combines with J gene TRBJ2-7; the match to TRBD2 covers 7 bases. Germline CDR1 reads SGHNT; CDR2 reads YYREEE (reference sequence). Trimming took 2 bases from V and 1 from J; bases not matched to a gene: 6. This CDR3 region has 15 residues. The CDR3 protein is CASSFSGRISYEQYF. The DNA for the CDR3 is TGTGCCAGCAGCTTTTCCGGGAGGATTTCCTACGAGCAGTACTTC.

This clone has just one count. Here the CDR3 reads CASSQGLAGGVTGELFF. The CDR3 DNA reads as TGTGCCAGCAGCCAAGGACTAGCGGGAGGGGTCACCGGGGAGCTGTTTTTT. The V gene is TRBV3-1 (or the pseudogene TRBV3-2), the J gene TRBJ2-2; 14 bases map to TRBD2. Germline CDR1 is LGHDT and CDR2 is YNNKEL (reference sequence). Germline trimming cut 1 base from V and 4 bases from J; bases unmatched to any gene: 2. There are 17 residues in the CDR3.

This chain joins TRBV19 and TRBJ2-7, with 9 nucleotides matching TRBD2. With V trimmed by 7 bases and J by 2 bases, 3 bases remained unmatched. Germline CDR1 reads LNHDA; CDR2 reads SQIVND (reference sequence). The CDR3 extends over 13 amino acids. The CDR3 sequence is CASNRGRAYEQYF. The CDR3 nucleotides read TGTGCCAGTAATCGCGGGAGGGCCTACGAGCAGTACTTC. Full variable domain (outside the CDR3, taken from reference TRBV19 and TRBJ2-7): DGGITQSPKYLFRKEGQNVTLSCEQNLNHDAMYWYRQDPGQGLRLIYYSQIVNDFQKGDIAEGYSVSREKKESFPLTVTSAQKNPTAFYLCASNRGRAYEQYFGPGTRLTVT.

The V call is TRBV5-1, the J call TRBJ2-1; 10 positions match TRBD2. The CDR3 spans 15 residues. Per the germline V gene, CDR1 is SGHRS and CDR2 is YFSETQ. The V and J ends lost 4 bases and 10 bases, in that order; junction bases with no gene match: 11. CDR3 coding DNA: TGCGCCAGCAGCGAGTCAGCGGGAGGGCCAGGAGAGCAGTTCTTC. Its protein product is CASSESAGGPGEQFF.

The chain recombines TRBV9 with TRBJ1-6, with 10 bases that match TRBD1. The CDR3 is 15 residues long. Germline V gene lookup returns CDR1 SGDLS and CDR2 YYNGEE. V shed 3 bases and J 7 bases; nucleotides not matched to a gene: 4. CDR3 region: CASSDEGQGNSPLHF. The CDR3 DNA sequence: TGTGCCAGCAGCGATGAGGGACAGGGGAATTCACCCCTCCACTTT.

The chain recombines TRBV19 with TRBJ1-5; the D gene is possibly TRBD1 (6 bases). V lost 1 base and J 0 bases, leaving 13 bases between the germline ends. CDR3 size: 17 residues. Germline CDR1 is LNHDA and CDR2 is SQIVND (reference sequence). The CDR3 DNA is TGTGCCAGTAGTATAGTAGGGAGGGGGTATAGCAATCAGCCCCAGCATTTT. Translating it yields CASSIVGRGYSNQPQHF.

This chain connects TRBV7-9 to TRBJ1-1; D remains unclear. The V gene's germline CDR1 is SEHNR and CDR2 FQNEAQ (reference sequence). The CDR3 has 14 amino acids. The V and J ends lost 1 base and 0 bases respectively, with 6 bases between them. CDR3 region: CASSLGRMNTEAFF. Written as DNA, the CDR3 is TGTGCCAGCAGCTTAGGTAGAATGAACACTGAAGCTTTCTTT. Variable domain in full (rest from reference TRBV7-9 and TRBJ1-1): DTGVSQNPRHKITKRGQNVTFRCDPISEHNRLYWYRQTLGQGPEFLTYFQNEAQLEKSRLLSDRFSAERPKGSFSTLEIQRTEQGDSAMYLCASSLGRMNTEAFFGQGTRLTVV.

The chain couples TRBV5-4 to TRBJ1-4; perhaps TRBD1 as D (5 bases). The CDR3 consists of 17 residues. Between the trimmed V and J ends, which lost 4 bases and 0 bases, there was a span of 16 bases. Germline CDR1 SGHNT, CDR2 YYREEE (reference sequence). Written as DNA, the CDR3 is TGTGCCAGCAGCCAAATGTTGGGGGGGACAACTAATGAAAAACTGTTTTTT. This codes for CASSQMLGGTTNEKLFF.

The DNA for the CDR3 is TGTGCCAGCAGTGACTTCTACGAGCAGTACTTC. Translating it yields CASSDFYEQYF. This chain links TRBV25-1 with TRBJ2-7; D gene uncertain. This CDR3 has 11 residues. V lost 3 bases and J 3 bases, leaving 3 bases between the germline ends. Germline V gene lookup returns CDR1 MGHDK and CDR2 SYGVNS.

This chain links TRBV18 with TRBJ1-5; no clear D. This CDR3 region has 16 residues. Per the germline V gene, CDR1 is KGHSH and CDR2 is LQKENI. V lost 1 base and J lost 4, with 14 bases in between. The CDR3 here is CASSPRGTAPNQPQHF. CDR3 in DNA: TGTGCCAGCTCACCACGTGGAACAGCCCCTAATCAGCCCCAGCATTTT.

CDR3 protein: CASSQGSSYEQYF. The CDR3 DNA reads TGCGCCAGCAGCCAAGGTAGCTCCTACGAGCAGTACTTC. The rearrangement joins TRBV4-1 to TRBJ2-7, with unresolved D. CDR3 length: 13 amino acids. Trimming cost V 1 base and J 0 bases, with 4 bases left between them. CDR1 and CDR2 from the germline V gene are MGHRA and YSYEKL.

The rearrangement uses TRBV6-1 and TRBJ1-1, with unresolved D. The CDR3 length is 14 residues. CDR1 MNHNS and CDR2 SASEGT come from the germline V gene. Trimming stripped 5 bases from V and 4 bases from J, with 14 bases between. The CDR3 region has the DNA TGTGCCAGCAGTTCACTCGGAGGGAGCACTGAAGCTTTCTTT. It specifies CASSSLGGSTEAFF.

The chain joins TRBV7-2 to TRBJ2-5; 9 nucleotides match TRBD2. Losses at the gene ends were 8 bases for V and 2 bases for J; bases not matched to a gene: 12. The CDR3 spans 16 residues. Germline loops: CDR1 SGHTA, CDR2 FQGNSA. The CDR3 is CASARGSGGPQETQYF. CDR3 sequence (DNA): TGTGCCAGCGCCCGAGGGAGCGGGGGGCCTCAAGAGACCCAGTACTTC.

V and J are TRBV30 and TRBJ1-1; no reliable D call. Germline assignment: CDR1 GTSNPN and CDR2 SVGIG (reference sequence). This CDR3 region has 16 residues. Trimming cost V 3 bases and J 0 bases, with 17 bases left between them. CDR3: CAWSEPGRGMNTEAFF. The DNA of the CDR3 is TGTGCCTGGAGCGAACCGGGTCGGGGAATGAACACTGAAGCTTTCTTT.

The rearrangement links TRBV9 to TRBJ1-2; D remains unclear. Germline V gene data show CDR1 as SGDLS and CDR2 as YYNGEE. The V end was cut by 4 bases, the J end by 4 bases, with 17 bases between. The length of the CDR3 is 15 residues. The CDR3 nucleotides are TGTGCCAGCAGCATATCGGGGTTAGGAGTCTATGGCTACACCTTC. This gives the protein CASSISGLGVYGYTF.

The chain recombines TRBV7-9 with TRBJ1-6; 8 bases fit TRBD1. The V gene's germline CDR1 is SEHNR and CDR2 FQNEAQ (reference sequence). The length of the CDR3 is 14 residues. With V trimmed by 5 bases and J by 10 bases, 7 bases remained unmatched. The CDR3 bases are TGTGCCAGCAGCGCCCGACAGGGGAGCTCACCCCTCCACTTT. This gives the protein CASSARQGSSPLHF.

This chain connects TRBV2 to TRBJ2-2; D may be TRBD2 (6 bases). This CDR3 is built from 14 residues. Per germline, CDR1 SNHLY and CDR2 FYNNEI. V was pared by 7 bases and J by 6 bases, with 15 bases between. The CDR3 reads CASKEGRMAGELFF. In nucleotides, the CDR3 is TGTGCCAGCAAGGAGGGACGAATGGCCGGGGAGCTGTTTTTT.

The rearrangement joins TRBV6-2 or TRBV6-3 to TRBJ1-1; D is possibly TRBD1 (5 bases). The germline V and J ends were trimmed by 5 bases and 8 bases, with 15 bases remaining between them. CDR1 MNHEY and CDR2 SVGEGT come from the germline V gene. The CDR3 runs 13 residues. The CDR3 coding sequence is TGTGCCAGCAGTAATCGACAGCGGGTAGAAGCTTTCTTT. Translating it yields CASSNRQRVEAFF.

The chain links TRBV19 to TRBJ1-5; D is undetermined. Between the trimmed V and J ends, which lost 6 bases and 0 bases, there was a span of 12 bases. Per germline, CDR1 LNHDA and CDR2 SQIVND (reference sequence). The CDR3 totals 15 residues. This CDR3 reads CASRGGSTSNQPQHF. The CDR3 nucleotides are TGTGCCAGTAGAGGAGGGTCCACTAGCAATCAGCCCCAGCATTTT.

The chain links TRBV29-1 to TRBJ1-1; tentative D call: TRBD1 (6 bases). V gave up 7 bases and J gave up 1 base, with 13 bases separating them. The length of the CDR3 is 13 residues. Looked up from germline, CDR1 is SQVTM and CDR2 is ANQGSEA. CDR3 residues: CSAEDRKNTEAFF. The CDR3 DNA reads as TGCAGCGCCGAGGACAGAAAGAACACTGAAGCTTTCTTT.

This rearrangement joins TRBV9 to TRBJ2-3; 9 bases line up with TRBD2. Germline V lookup: CDR1 SGDLS, CDR2 YYNGEE. The CDR3 runs to 16 residues. Unmatched junction bases numbered 7, after V lost 3 bases and J lost 2 bases. The CDR3 reads CASSGNSGGPTDTQYF. CDR3 DNA: TGTGCCAGCAGCGGTAATAGCGGGGGACCCACAGATACGCAGTATTTT.

V and J are TRBV5-1 and TRBJ2-7; 9 nucleotides align to TRBD1. Germline V gene lookup returns CDR1 SGHRS and CDR2 YFSETQ. The V gene end was trimmed by 4 bases and the J gene end by 6 bases; junction bases not matched to a gene: 8. The CDR3 spans 14 residues. Written as DNA, the CDR3 is TGCGCCAGCAGCATCCGGGACAGGGTTAGCGAGCAGTACTTC. Amino acid sequence: CASSIRDRVSEQYF. The full variable domain, with the rest looked up from reference TRBV5-1 and TRBJ2-7, is KAGVTQTPRYLIKTRGQQVTLSCSPISGHRSVSWYQQTPGQGLQFLFEYFSETQRNKGNFPGRFSGRQFSNSRSEMNVSTLELGDSALYLCASSIRDRVSEQYFGPGTRLTVT.

This chain joins TRBV5-1 and TRBJ1-2, with a possible D match to TRBD1 (6 bases). V was clipped by 0 bases and J by 7 bases, with 16 bases between them. CDR3 size: 15 residues. Germline V gives CDR1 SGHRS, CDR2 YFSETQ. CDR3 sequence: CASSLADRILGGYTF. DNA for the CDR3: TGCGCCAGCAGCTTGGCCGACAGGATCTTAGGTGGCTACACCTTC.